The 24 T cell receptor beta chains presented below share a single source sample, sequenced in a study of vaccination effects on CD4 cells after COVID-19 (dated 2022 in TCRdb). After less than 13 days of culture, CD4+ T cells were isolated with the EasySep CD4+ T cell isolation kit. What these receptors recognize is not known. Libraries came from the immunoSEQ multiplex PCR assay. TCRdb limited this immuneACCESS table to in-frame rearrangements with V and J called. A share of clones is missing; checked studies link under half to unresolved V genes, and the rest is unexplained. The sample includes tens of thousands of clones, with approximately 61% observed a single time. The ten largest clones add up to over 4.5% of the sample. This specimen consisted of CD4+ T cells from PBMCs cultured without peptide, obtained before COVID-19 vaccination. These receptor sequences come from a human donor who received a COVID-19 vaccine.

The CDR3 sequence is CSMTGLAVLGNEQFF. In DNA form, the CDR3 reads TGCAGCATGACGGGACTAGCGGTACTAGGCAATGAGCAGTTCTTC. The J gene is TRBJ2-1, the V gene TRBV29-1; 11 nucleotides align to TRBD2. Trimming cost V 8 bases and J 6 bases; bases outside gene matches: 12. The length of the CDR3 is 15 residues. The germline gives CDR1 SQVTM, CDR2 ANQGSEA.

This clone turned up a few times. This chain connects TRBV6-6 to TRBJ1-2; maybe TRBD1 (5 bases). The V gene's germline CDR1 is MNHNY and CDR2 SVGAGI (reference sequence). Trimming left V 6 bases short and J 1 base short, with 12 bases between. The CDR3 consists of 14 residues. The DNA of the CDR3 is TGTGCCAGCAGCAATACTGACAGTAACTATGGCTACACCTTC. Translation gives CASSNTDSNYGYTF.

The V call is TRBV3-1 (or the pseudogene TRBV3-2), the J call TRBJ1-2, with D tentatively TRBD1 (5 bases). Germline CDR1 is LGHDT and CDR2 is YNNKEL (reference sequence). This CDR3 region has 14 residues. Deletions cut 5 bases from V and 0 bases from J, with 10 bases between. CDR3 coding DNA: TGTGCCAGCAGCTTGAGGACATCTAACTATGGCTACACCTTC. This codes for CASSLRTSNYGYTF.

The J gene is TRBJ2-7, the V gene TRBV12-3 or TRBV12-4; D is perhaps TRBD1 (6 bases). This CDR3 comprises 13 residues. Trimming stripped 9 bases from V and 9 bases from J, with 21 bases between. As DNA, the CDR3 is TGTGCCAGTTCCGGGACACCGGTCTTGTGGCAGTACTTC. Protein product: CASSGTPVLWQYF.

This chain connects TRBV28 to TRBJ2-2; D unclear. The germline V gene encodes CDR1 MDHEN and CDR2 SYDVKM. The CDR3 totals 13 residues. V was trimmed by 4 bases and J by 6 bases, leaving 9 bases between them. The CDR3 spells CASSSPAAGELFF. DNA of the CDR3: TGTGCCAGCAGTTCCCCTGCGGCCGGGGAGCTGTTTTTT.

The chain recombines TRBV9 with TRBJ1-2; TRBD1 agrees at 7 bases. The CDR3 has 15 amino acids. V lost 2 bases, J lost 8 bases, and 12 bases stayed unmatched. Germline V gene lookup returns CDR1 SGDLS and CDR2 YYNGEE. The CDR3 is CASSVAPSGGRGYTF. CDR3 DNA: TGTGCCAGCAGCGTTGCACCCTCAGGGGGAAGGGGCTACACCTTC.

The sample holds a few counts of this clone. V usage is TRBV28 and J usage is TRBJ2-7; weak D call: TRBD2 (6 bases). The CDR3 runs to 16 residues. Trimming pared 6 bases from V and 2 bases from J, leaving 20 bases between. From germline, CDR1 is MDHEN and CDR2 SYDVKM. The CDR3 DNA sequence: TGTGCCAGCAGACCTATTGGACTACCGCGAGCCTACGAGCAGTACTTC. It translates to CASRPIGLPRAYEQYF.

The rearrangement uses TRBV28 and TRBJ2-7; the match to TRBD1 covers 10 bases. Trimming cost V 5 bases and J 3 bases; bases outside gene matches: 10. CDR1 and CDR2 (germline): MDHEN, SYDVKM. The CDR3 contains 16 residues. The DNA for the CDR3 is TGTGCCAGCAGTACGACAGGGGGCATTAATCTCTACGAGCAGTACTTC. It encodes CASSTTGGINLYEQYF.

The CDR3 region has the DNA TGTGCCAGCAGCGGCAGGGGGCGAGGGGGGACCCAGTACTTC. As protein: CASSGRGRGGTQYF. The J gene is TRBJ2-5, the V gene TRBV28; TRBD1 aligns across 8 bases. V was pared by 6 bases and J by 7 bases, with 10 bases of the junction left unmatched. This CDR3 spans 14 amino acids. Germline CDR1 and CDR2: MDHEN and SYDVKM.

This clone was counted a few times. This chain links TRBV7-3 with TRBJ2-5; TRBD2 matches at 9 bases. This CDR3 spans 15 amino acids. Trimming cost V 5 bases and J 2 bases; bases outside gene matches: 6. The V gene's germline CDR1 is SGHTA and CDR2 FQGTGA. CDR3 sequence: CASSVAGASQETQYF. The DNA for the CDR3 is TGTGCCAGCAGCGTAGCGGGGGCCTCTCAAGAGACCCAGTACTTC.

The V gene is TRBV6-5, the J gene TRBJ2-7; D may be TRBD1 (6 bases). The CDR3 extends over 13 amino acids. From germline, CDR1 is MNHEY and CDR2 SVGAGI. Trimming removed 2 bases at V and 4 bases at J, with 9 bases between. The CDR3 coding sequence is TGTGCCAGCAGTTACGGGGGCAGATACGAGCAGTACTTC. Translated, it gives CASSYGGRYEQYF.

The chain's CDR3 is CASSTSQGKRDYGYTF. The CDR3 DNA reads as TGTGCCAGTAGTACCTCACAGGGGAAGAGGGACTATGGCTACACCTTC. V gene TRBV19 combines with J gene TRBJ1-2; 7 bases are shared with TRBD1. Germline CDR1 and CDR2: LNHDA and SQIVND (reference sequence). This CDR3 spans 16 amino acids. V lost 4 bases to trimming and J lost 3 bases; unmatched junction nucleotides: 11.

CDR3 coding DNA: TGTGCCAGCAGTCTTAGCGTTGTCTCCTACGAGCAGTACTTC. Translation: CASSLSVVSYEQYF. The rearrangement joins TRBV6-5 to TRBJ2-7, with D tentatively TRBD2 (5 bases). Germline CDR1 and CDR2: MNHEY and SVGAGI. The CDR3 covers 14 residues. The V and J ends lost 5 bases and 0 bases respectively, with 11 bases between them.

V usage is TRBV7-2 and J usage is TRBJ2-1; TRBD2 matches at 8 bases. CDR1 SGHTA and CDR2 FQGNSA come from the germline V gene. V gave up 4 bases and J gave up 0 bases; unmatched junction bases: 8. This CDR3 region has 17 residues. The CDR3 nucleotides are TGTGCCAGCAGCTCCCGGACTAGCTCGAGCTCCTACAATGAGCAGTTCTTC. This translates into CASSSRTSSSSYNEQFF.

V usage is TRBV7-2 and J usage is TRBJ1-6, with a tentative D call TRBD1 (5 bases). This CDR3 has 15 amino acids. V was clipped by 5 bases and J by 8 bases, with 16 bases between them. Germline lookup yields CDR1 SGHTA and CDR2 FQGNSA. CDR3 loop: CASSRLGGRDSPLHF. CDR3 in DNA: TGTGCCAGCAGCCGGCTTGGGGGTAGGGATTCACCCCTCCACTTT.

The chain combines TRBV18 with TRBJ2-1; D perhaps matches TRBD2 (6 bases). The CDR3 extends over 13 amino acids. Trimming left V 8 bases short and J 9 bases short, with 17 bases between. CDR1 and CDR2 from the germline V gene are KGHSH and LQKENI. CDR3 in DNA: TGTGCCAGCCTCCAAACCCGGGGGACTGAGCAGTTCTTC. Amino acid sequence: CASLQTRGTEQFF. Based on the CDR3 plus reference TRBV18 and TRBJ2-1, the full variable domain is NAGVMQNPRHLVRRRGQEARLRCSPMKGHSHVYWYRQLPEEGLKFMVYLQKENIIDESGMPKERFSAEFPKEGPSILRIQQVVRGDSAAYFCASLQTRGTEQFFGPGTRLTVL.

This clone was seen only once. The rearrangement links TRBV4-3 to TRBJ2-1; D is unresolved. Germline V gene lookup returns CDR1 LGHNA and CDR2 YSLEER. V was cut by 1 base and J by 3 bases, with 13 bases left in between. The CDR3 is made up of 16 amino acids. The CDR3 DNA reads TGCGCCAGCAGCCAAGGGAGCACCCGCTACTACAATGAGCAGTTCTTC. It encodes CASSQGSTRYYNEQFF.

The CDR3 nucleotides are TGTGCCAGTAGTATCCTCGGGCAAGAGACCCAGTACTTC. Translation gives CASSILGQETQYF. The chain is built from TRBV19 and TRBJ2-5; D is unclear. The CDR3 covers 13 residues. The germline gives CDR1 LNHDA, CDR2 SQIVND (reference sequence). V was shortened by 3 bases and J by 2 bases, with 7 bases between the two germline ends.

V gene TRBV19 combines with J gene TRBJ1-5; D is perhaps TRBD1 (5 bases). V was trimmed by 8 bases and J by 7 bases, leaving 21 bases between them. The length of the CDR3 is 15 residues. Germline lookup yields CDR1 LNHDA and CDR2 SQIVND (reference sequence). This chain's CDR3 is CASQPTGTGGQPQHF. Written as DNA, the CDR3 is TGTGCCAGTCAACCAACCGGGACCGGCGGGCAGCCCCAGCATTTT.

The CDR3: CARSSRQGGDEKLFF. The DNA for the CDR3 is TGTGCCAGAAGCTCCAGACAGGGGGGGGATGAAAAACTGTTTTTT. The rearrangement uses TRBV5-3 and TRBJ1-4; 9 positions match TRBD1. TRBV5-3 is an ORF, with its function uncertain. CDR3 length: 15 amino acids. V shed 3 bases and J 6 bases; nucleotides not matched to a gene: 6.

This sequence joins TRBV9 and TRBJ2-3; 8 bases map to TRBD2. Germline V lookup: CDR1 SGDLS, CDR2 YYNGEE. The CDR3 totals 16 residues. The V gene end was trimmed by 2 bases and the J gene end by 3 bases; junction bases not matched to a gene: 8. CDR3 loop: CASSVSGGPVTDTQYF. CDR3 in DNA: TGTGCCAGCAGCGTCAGCGGGGGCCCCGTTACAGATACGCAGTATTTT.

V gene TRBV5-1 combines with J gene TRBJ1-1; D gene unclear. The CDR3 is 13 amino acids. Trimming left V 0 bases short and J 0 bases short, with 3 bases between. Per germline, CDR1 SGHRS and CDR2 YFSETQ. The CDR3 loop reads CASSLDMNTEAFF. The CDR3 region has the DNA TGCGCCAGCAGCTTGGACATGAACACTGAAGCTTTCTTT.

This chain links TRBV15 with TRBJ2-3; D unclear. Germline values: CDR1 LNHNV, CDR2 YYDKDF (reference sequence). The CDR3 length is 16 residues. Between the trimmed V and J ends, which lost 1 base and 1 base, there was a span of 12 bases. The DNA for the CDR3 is TGTGCCACCAGCAGAGTGCCTGTAATGGGCACAGATACGCAGTATTTT. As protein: CATSRVPVMGTDTQYF. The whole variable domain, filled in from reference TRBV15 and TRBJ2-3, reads DAMVIQNPRYQVTQFGKPVTLSCSQTLNHNVMYWYQQKSSQAPKLLFHYYDKDFNNEADTPDNFQSRRPNTSFCFLDIRSPGLGDTAMYLCATSRVPVMGTDTQYFGPGTRLTVL.

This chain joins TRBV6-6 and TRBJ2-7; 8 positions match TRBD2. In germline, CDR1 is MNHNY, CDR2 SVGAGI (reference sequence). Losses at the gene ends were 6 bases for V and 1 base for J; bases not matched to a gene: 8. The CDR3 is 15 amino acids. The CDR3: CASRVGLALSYEQYF. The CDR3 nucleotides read TGTGCCAGCAGAGTCGGACTAGCTCTGTCCTACGAGCAGTACTTC.